This TCR beta chain was captured by sequencing in a study of T-cell reconstitution after alpha-beta-depleted transplantation in children. Overall study results and limits: Among T cells one year after transplant, newly produced cells accounted for most counts and diversity.

A library of TCRbeta sequences, prepared with unique molecular identifiers, was generated. TCRdb recomputed calls from the PCR reads with MiXCR, one row per CDR3 protein. The repertoire holds a few hundred thousand distinct CDR3 sequences, with over 25% as singletons. Remarks on this clonotype: Its specificity is not known.

This sequence was found in a boy under two years old with Wiskott-Aldrich syndrome, due to receive a stem cell transplant. The material sequenced was PBMCs, taken before TCRalphabeta/CD19-depleted stem cell transplant.

The CDR3 loop reads CASSQGAVLAGNTGELFF. For the CDR3, the DNA is TGCGCCAGCAGCCAAGGGGCCGTCCTAGCGGGGAACACCGGGGAGCTGTTTTTT. The chain carries TRBV4-1 and TRBJ2-2, with 8 bases identical to TRBD2. The junction had 8 bases not matched to a gene; V was cut back by 1 base and J by 1 base. This CDR3 spans 18 amino acids. CDR1 is MGHRA and CDR2 is YSYEKL in the germline V gene.